Reported below is one T cell receptor beta chain. Its antigen is as yet unknown. Generation of cDNA took place in eight separate reactions per sample. Reprocessing the 5' RACE reads, TCRdb reports a single entry for every CDR3 protein and omits DNA. This listing includes 300,000 to 450,000 distinct CDR3 sequences. The record originates from a study of monozygotic twins with inflammatory bowel disease. Overall study findings and caveats: The study found lower TCRbeta diversity (inverse Simpson) in IBD patients than in healthy co-twins. Healthy twins shared more clonotypes with others than IBD patients, most markedly active ones.

The length of the CDR3 is 18 residues. Germline CDR1 and CDR2: MDHEN and SYDVKM. Total RNA from whole blood was isolated with no T cell sorting. This rearrangement joins TRBV28 to TRBJ1-5; TCRdb gives TRBD1 as the D gene, but with no DNA this cannot be confirmed. Sequencing was done on a sample of blood. This receptor was identified in a human donor with ulcerative colitis or Crohn's disease, or a healthy co-twin of an affected twin (not recorded which). The CDR3 loop is CASSYPGGGTGSNQPQHF.